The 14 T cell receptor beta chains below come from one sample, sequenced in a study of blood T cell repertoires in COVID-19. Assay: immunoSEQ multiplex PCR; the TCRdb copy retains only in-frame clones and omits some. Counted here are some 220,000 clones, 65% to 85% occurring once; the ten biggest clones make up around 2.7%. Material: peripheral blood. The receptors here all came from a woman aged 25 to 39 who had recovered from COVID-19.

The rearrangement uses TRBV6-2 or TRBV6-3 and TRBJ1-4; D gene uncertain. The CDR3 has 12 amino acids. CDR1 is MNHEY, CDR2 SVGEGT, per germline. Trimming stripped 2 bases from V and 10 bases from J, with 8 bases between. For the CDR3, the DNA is TGTGCCAGCAGTTACCGCCGCGGAAAACTGTTTTTT. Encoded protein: CASSYRRGKLFF.

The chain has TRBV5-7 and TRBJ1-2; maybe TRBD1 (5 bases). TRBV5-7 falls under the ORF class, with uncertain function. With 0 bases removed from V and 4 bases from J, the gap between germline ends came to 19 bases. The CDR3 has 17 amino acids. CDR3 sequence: CASSLGRGAPGGYGYTF. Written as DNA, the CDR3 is TGTGCCAGCAGCTTGGGACGTGGGGCGCCCGGGGGCTATGGCTACACCTTC.

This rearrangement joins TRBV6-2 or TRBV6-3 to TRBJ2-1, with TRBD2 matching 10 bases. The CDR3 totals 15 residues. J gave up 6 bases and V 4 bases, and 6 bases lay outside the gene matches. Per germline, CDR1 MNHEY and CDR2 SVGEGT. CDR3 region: CASSSFLAGVNEQFF. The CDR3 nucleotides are TGTGCCAGCAGTTCCTTTCTAGCGGGAGTCAATGAGCAGTTCTTC.

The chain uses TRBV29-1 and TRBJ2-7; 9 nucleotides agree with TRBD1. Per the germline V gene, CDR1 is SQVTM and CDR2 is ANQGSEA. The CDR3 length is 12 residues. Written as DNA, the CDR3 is TGCAGTTACCGGGACAGGGTTTACGAGCAGTACTTC. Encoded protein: CSYRDRVYEQYF.

This chain's CDR3 is CASSQGQGAWNEQFF. The CDR3 DNA reads as TGCGCCAGCAGCCAGGGACAGGGGGCTTGGAATGAGCAGTTCTTC. The gene calls are TRBV4-1 and TRBJ2-1; 12 nucleotides align to TRBD1. CDR3 size: 15 residues. The ends lost 3 bases at V and 7 bases at J; junction bases unmatched: 4. Germline lookup yields CDR1 MGHRA and CDR2 YSYEKL.

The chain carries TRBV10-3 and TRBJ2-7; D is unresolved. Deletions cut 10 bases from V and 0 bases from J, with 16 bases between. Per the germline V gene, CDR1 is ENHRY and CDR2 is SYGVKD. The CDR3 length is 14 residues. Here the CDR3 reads CASRETGLSYEQYF. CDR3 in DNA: TGTGCCAGCAGAGAGACTGGGCTCTCCTACGAGCAGTACTTC.

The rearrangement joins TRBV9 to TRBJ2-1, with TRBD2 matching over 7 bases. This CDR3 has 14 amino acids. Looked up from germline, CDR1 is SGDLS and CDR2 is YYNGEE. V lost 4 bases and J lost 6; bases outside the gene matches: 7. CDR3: CASSFDPSGNEQFF. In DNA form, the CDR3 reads TGTGCCAGCAGCTTTGACCCTAGCGGCAATGAGCAGTTCTTC.

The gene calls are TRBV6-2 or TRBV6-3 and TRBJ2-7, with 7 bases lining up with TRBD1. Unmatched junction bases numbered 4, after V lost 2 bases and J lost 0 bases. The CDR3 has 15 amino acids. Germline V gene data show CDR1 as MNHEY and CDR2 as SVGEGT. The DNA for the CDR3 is TGTGCCAGCAGTTACCCCCAGGGGGTCTCCTACGAGCAGTACTTC. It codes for CASSYPQGVSYEQYF.

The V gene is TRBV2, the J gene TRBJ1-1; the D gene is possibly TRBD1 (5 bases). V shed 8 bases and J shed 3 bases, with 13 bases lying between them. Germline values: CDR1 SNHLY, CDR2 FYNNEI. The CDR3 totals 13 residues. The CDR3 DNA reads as TGTGCCAGCGGGGCAGGGAGGGACACTGAAGCTTTCTTT. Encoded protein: CASGAGRDTEAFF.

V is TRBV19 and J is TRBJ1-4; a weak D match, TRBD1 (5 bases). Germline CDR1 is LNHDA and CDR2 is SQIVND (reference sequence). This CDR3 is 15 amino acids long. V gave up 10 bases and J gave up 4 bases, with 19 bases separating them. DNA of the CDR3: TGTGCCACGTCCGCAGGGCTTGGGCTTAATGAAAAACTGTTTTTT. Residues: CATSAGLGLNEKLFF.

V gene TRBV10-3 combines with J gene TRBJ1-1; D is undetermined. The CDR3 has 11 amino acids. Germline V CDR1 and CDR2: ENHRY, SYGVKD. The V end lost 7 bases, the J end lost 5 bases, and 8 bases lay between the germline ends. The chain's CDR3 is CAITSETEAFF. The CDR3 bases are TGTGCCATCACCTCGGAGACTGAAGCTTTCTTT.

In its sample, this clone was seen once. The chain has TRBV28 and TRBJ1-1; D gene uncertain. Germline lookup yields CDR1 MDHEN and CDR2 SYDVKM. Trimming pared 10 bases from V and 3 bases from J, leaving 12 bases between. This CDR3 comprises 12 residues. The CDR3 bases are TGTGCCATCAAAGAGCGGGACACTGAAGCTTTCTTT. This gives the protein CAIKERDTEAFF.

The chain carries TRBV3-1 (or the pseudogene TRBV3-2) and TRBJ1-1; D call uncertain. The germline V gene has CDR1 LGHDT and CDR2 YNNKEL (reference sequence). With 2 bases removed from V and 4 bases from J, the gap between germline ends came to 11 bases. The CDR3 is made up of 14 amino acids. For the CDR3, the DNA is TGTGCCAGCAGCCAATACCGAGCCCTCACTGAAGCTTTCTTT. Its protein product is CASSQYRALTEAFF.

CDR3 DNA: TGCAGCGTTGAAGTCTCAGGGCAAGTCGCTGAAGCTTTCTTT. Amino acids: CSVEVSGQVAEAFF. The rearrangement uses TRBV29-1 and TRBJ1-1, with a possible D match to TRBD1 (5 bases). Trimming cost V 1 base and J 6 bases, with 15 bases left between them. CDR1 SQVTM and CDR2 ANQGSEA come from the germline V gene. The CDR3 is 14 amino acids.